A selection of T cell receptor beta chains follows, all from one sample in a study of shared clonotypes between healthy human individuals. The data were produced by immunoSEQ multiplex PCR, yet TCRdb's version contains in-frame clones alone and is incomplete. The data show hundreds of thousands of clones, around 79% seen once. Sequenced input: memory CD4+ T cells sorted from blood. The receptors originated from a man aged 30-40 years in good health. Each CDR3 is given with its conserved first and last residue.

j_call | v_call | cdr3_aa
TRBJ2-1 | TRBV6-1 | CASIMTGNSYNEQFF
TRBJ2-5 | TRBV5-1 | CASGRNPMYQETQYF
TRBJ2-2 | TRBV18 | CASSLREVTGELFF
TRBJ1-2 | TRBV25-1 | CASSESPTGGNDGYTF
TRBJ2-7 | TRBV11-2 | CASSSTYGTDYEQYF
TRBJ2-5 | TRBV18 | CASSGLAGLQETQYF
TRBJ1-2 | TRBV19 | CASSIDRGDGYTF
TRBJ2-1 | TRBV5-1 | CASSPGGAGGPGSYNEQFF
TRBJ1-5 | TRBV6-6 | CASSSEGLGNQPQHF
TRBJ2-7 | TRBV10-2 | CASSAGGGYEQYF
TRBJ2-7 | TRBV5-6 | CASSLATATSYEQYF
TRBJ2-7 | TRBV28 | CASSRLADAHEQYF
TRBJ2-1 | TRBV11-3 | CASSYVAGSYNEQFF
TRBJ2-1 | TRBV19 | CASSSFPGNSYNEQFF
TRBJ2-3 | TRBV2 | CASRKATGGGTDTQYF
TRBJ1-3 | TRBV30 | CAWHSKGATGNTIYF
TRBJ2-1 | TRBV28 | CASSLGALSYNEQFF
TRBJ1-2 | TRBV5-1 | CASSQMGQGDYGYTF
TRBJ2-1 | TRBV5-6 | CASQRGLAGGAYYNEQFF
TRBJ1-2 | TRBV5-1 | CASSPTSIYGYTF
TRBJ1-5 | TRBV7-9 | CASSFSGLSNQPQHF
TRBJ2-7 | TRBV18 | CASSPLGSSYEQYF
TRBJ2-3 | TRBV7-3 | CAGFPLHIGNGTDTQYF
TRBJ1-1 | TRBV28 | CASRLSGENTEAFF
TRBJ2-3 | TRBV28 | CASRSSGITDTQYF
TRBJ2-5 | TRBV27 | CASRNRGKETQYF
TRBJ2-3 | TRBV30 | CAWSGQGSRTDTQYF
TRBJ1-1 | TRBV6-1 | CASSELGVNTEAFF
TRBJ2-2 | TRBV4-1 | CASSQDLAGGNTGELFF
TRBJ1-2 | TRBV4-1 | CASSQEGRGYTF
TRBJ2-4 | TRBV10-3 | CAIRDDRLAKNIQYF
TRBJ2-2 | TRBV5-1 | CASSITGTRITRELFF
TRBJ2-3 | TRBV27 | CASSYSSAGRGQYF
TRBJ2-5 | TRBV6-6 | CASRTGTGFQETQYF
TRBJ1-2 | TRBV6-1 | CASSGGQLAPGYTF
TRBJ1-5 | TRBV6-5 | CASSRSTGGYQPQHF
TRBJ2-7 | TRBV6-1 | CASSARFYEQYF
TRBJ2-5 | TRBV2 | CASSEQGGGETQYF
TRBJ1-5 | TRBV29-1 | CSVTTGTSNQPQHF
TRBJ1-2 | TRBV7-3 | CASSFSQGIGYTF
TRBJ2-3 | TRBV7-6 | CASSLGGISRADTQYF
TRBJ2-1 | TRBV6-1 | CASSVMREFNEQFF
TRBJ2-7 | TRBV19 | CASSAWGGYEQYF
TRBJ2-1 | TRBV11-2 | CASSLIVSGFYNEQFF
TRBJ2-1 | TRBV9 | CASSVGSGTYNEQFF
TRBJ2-3 | TRBV7-9 | CASSPGTSGKVYF
TRBJ2-7 | TRBV5-3 | CARSPREEQYF
TRBJ2-7 | TRBV7-2 | CASSRWTRDYEQYF
TRBJ2-1 | TRBV5-1 | CASSFGGGIHEQFF
TRBJ2-1 | TRBV2 | CASRLTSGEQFF